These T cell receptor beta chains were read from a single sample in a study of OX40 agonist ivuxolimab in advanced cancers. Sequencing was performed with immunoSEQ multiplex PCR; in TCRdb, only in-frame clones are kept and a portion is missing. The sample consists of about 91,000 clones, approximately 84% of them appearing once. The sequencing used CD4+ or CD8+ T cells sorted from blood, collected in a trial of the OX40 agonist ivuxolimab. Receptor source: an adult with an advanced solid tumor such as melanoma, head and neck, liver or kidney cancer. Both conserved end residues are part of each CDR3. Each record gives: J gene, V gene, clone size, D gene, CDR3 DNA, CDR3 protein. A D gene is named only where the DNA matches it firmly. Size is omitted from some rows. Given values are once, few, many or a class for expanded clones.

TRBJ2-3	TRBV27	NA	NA	TGTGCCAGCAGTAACCGGACGGAGACTAGCACAGATACGCAGTATTTT	CASSNRTETSTDTQYF
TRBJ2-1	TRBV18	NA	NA	TGTGCCAGCTCACCCGTAGGGGATATCTCCTACAATGAGCAGTTCTTC	CASSPVGDISYNEQFF
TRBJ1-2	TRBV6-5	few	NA	TGTGCCAGCAGTTACGGTCGGCGGGACTATGGCTACACCTTC	CASSYGRRDYGYTF
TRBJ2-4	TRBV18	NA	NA	TGTGCCAGCTCACCGACCTACAAAAACATTCAGTACTTC	CASSPTYKNIQYF
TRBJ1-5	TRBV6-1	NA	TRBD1	TGTGCCAGCAGGGGGGACAGGGGAGGTCAGCCCCAGCATTTT	CASRGDRGGQPQHF
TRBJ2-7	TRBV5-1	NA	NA	TGCGCCAGCAGCTTGGACGCAGGGGGGGACAGTGCACCCTACGAGCAGTACTTC	CASSLDAGGDSAPYEQYF
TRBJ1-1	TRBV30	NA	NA	TGTGCCTGGAGTGTGTACAGGACGAACACTGAAGCTTTCTTT	CAWSVYRTNTEAFF
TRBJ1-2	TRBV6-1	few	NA	TGTGCCAGCTATGGACAGATGTATCGCTACACCTTC	CASYGQMYRYTF
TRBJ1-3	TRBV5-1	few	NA	TGCGCCAGCAGACGGGATGGGGCTGGAAACACCATATATTTT	CASRRDGAGNTIYF
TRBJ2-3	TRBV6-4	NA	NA	TGTGCCAGCAGTCCCACAGATACGCAGTATTTT	CASSPTDTQYF
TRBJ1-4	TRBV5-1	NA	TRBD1	TGCGCCAGCAGCCTAGGGACAGGGGTGGAAAAACTGTTTTTT	CASSLGTGVEKLFF
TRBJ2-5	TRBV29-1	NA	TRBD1	TGCAGCGTTGAACAGGGGGCCTGGAAGACCCAGTACTTC	CSVEQGAWKTQYF
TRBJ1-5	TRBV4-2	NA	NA	TGTGCCAGCAGCCAAGATCTGGGGGGGCCTCAGCCCCAGCATTTT	CASSQDLGGPQPQHF
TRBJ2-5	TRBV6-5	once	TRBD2	TGTGCCAGCAGGGAACTAGCGGGAGGAGAGACCCAGTACTTC	CASRELAGGETQYF
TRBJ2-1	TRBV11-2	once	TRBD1	TGTGCCAGCAGCTTTGGTTCCGGGACAGGGGTCAATGAGCAGTTCTTC	CASSFGSGTGVNEQFF
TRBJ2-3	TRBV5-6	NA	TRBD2	TGTGCCAGCAACCGACTACTAGCGGGAGCTGATACGCAGTATTTT	CASNRLLAGADTQYF
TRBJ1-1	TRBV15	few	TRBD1	TGTGCCACCAGCAGGGACCCGGGACAGAGGAACACTGAAGCTTTCTTT	CATSRDPGQRNTEAFF
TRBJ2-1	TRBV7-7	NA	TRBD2	TGTGCTAGCACCAAGGACCCTAGCGGGAGGGGTGAGCAGTTCTTC	CASTKDPSGRGEQFF
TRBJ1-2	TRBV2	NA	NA	TGTGCCAGCAGCGAACTACGTAATACAGGGCTCGGAACCTTC	CASSELRNTGLGTF
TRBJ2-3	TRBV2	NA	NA	TGTGCCAGCAGTGCCTCGTCTATCACAGATACGCAGTATTTT	CASSASSITDTQYF
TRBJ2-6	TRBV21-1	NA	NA	TGTGCCAGCAGCAAAGCTAAGGGGGCCGGGGCCAACGTCCTGACTTTC	CASSKAKGAGANVLTF
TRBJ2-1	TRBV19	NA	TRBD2	TGTGCCAGTAGCATACGGGACTACTATTACAATGAGCAGTTCTTC	CASSIRDYYYNEQFF
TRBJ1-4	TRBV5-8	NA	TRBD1	TGTGCCAGCAGTTCTGGACCGGGACAGGGGTATGAAAAACTGTTTTTT	CASSSGPGQGYEKLFF
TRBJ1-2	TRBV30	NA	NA	TGTGCCTGGAGTAATGACCACTCCCTCTACGGCTACACCTTC	CAWSNDHSLYGYTF
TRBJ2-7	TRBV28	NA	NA	TGTGCCACCGGCACACTTCACTACGAGCAGTACTTC	CATGTLHYEQYF
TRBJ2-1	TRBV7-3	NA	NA	TGTGCCAGCAGCTTAGGACAGATCTACAATGAGCAGTTCTTC	CASSLGQIYNEQFF
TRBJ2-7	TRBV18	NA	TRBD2	TGTGCCAGCTCCTTAAATTCGGCTAGCGGGATCCTTACTTCTGGCGAGCAGTACTTC	CASSLNSASGILTSGEQYF
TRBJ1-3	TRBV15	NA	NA	TGTGCCACCAGAACCGATAGCTCTGGAAACACCATATATTTT	CATRTDSSGNTIYF
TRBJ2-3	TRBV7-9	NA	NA	TGTGCCAGCAGCTTAAGGGATTCTAGCACAGATACGCAGTATTTT	CASSLRDSSTDTQYF
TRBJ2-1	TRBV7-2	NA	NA	TGTGCCAGCAGCTTACATGCGACTAGGGGTAATGAGCAGTTCTTC	CASSLHATRGNEQFF
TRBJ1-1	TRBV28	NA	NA	TGTGCCAGCAGTTTAATGTACAGGATGGGGTGGGGCACTGAAGCTTTCTTT	CASSLMYRMGWGTEAFF
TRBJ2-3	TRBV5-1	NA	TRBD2	TGCGCCAGCAGTCGAGACGGGGGGAACACAGATACGCAGTATTTT	CASSRDGGNTDTQYF
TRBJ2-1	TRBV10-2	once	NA	TGCGCCAGCAGTGACCCCGGGACTCCCGCGCGGGGGCAGTTCTTC	CASSDPGTPARGQFF
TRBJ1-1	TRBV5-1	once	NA	TGCGCCAGCAGCCCCAGTTTTGCAGCGAACACTGAAGCTTTCTTT	CASSPSFAANTEAFF
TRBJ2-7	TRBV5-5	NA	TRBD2	TGTGCCAGCAGCTTGGGACTAGCGGGCCTCAACTACGAGCAGTACTTC	CASSLGLAGLNYEQYF
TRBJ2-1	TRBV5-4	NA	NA	TGTGCCAGCAGCTTAGGAGGGCCGGGGTACAATGAGCAGTTCTTC	CASSLGGPGYNEQFF
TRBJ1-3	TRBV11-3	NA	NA	TGTGCCAGCAGCCTGGGACCGCTAAACACCATATATTTT	CASSLGPLNTIYF
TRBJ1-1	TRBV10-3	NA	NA	TGTGCCATCAGTGAGTCCGCCGGTCGAGCTTTCTTT	CAISESAGRAFF
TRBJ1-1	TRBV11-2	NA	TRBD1	TGTGCCAGCAGCCGCTCGACAGGGGGAACTGAAGCTTTCTTT	CASSRSTGGTEAFF
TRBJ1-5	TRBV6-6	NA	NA	TGTGCCAGCAACAGATACGATAGCAATCAGCCCCAGCATTTT	CASNRYDSNQPQHF
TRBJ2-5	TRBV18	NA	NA	TGTGCCAGCTCACCACCAGAGGGTGTTAGGGAGACCCAGTACTTC	CASSPPEGVRETQYF
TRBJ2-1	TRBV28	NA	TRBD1	TGTGCCAGCAGCACTGGACAGGGGGCTGGGAATGAGCAGTTCTTC	CASSTGQGAGNEQFF
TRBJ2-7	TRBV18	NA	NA	TGTGCCAGCTCACCACCCACAGGGTTGTCTTACGAGCAGTACTTC	CASSPPTGLSYEQYF
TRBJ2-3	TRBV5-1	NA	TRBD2	TGCGCCAGCACACGGGAGGGATACACAGATACGCAGTATTTT	CASTREGYTDTQYF
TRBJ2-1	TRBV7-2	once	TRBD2	TGTGCCAGCCGAGGGCCTAGCGGGCACAATGAGCAGTTCTTC	CASRGPSGHNEQFF
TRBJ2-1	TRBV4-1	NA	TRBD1	TGCGCCAGCAGCCAAGGGACAGGGGTTTCCTACAATGAGCAGTTCTTC	CASSQGTGVSYNEQFF
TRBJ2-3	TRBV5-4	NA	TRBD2	TGTGCCAGCAGCGTTACTAGCGGGAACACAGATACGCAGTATTTT	CASSVTSGNTDTQYF
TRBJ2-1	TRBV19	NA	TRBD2	TGTGCCAGTAGTATAGATCCCGCGGGAGTCCACAATGAGCAGTTCTTC	CASSIDPAGVHNEQFF
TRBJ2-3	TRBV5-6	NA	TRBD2	TGTGCCAGCAGCCTGGGAGGGAGCACAGATACGCAGTATTTT	CASSLGGSTDTQYF
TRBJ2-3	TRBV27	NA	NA	TGTGCCAGCAGCCGGCCGGGACAAGCTGATACGCAGTATTTT	CASSRPGQADTQYF
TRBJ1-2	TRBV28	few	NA	TGTGCCAGCAGGGGTAGGGGCGGTTTCTCCTATGGCTACACCTTC	CASRGRGGFSYGYTF
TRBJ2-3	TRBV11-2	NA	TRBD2	TGTGCCAGCGCACTAGCGGGAGCAGATACGCAGTATTTT	CASALAGADTQYF
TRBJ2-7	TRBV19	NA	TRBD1	TGTGCCAGTAGTATCGGACAGGGCGAGCAGTACTTC	CASSIGQGEQYF
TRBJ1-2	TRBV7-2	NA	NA	TGTGCCAGCAGCTTAGTGGGGGGTACTGGCTACACCTTC	CASSLVGGTGYTF
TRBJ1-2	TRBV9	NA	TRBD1	TGTGCCAGCAGCGTATCATCAGGAGGGGGCGATGGCTACACCTTC	CASSVSSGGGDGYTF
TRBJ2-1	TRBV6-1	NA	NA	TGTGCCAGCAGTGAAGGTTCGGCAGGGCGGAATGAGCAGTTCTTC	CASSEGSAGRNEQFF
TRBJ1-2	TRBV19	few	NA	TGTGCCAGTACCCCCCTCCGGGGTCAAGACTATGGCTACACCTTC	CASTPLRGQDYGYTF
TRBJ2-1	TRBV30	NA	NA	TGTGCCTGGAGTCCCCAAGCCGTCTCAGGGGCCTACAATGAGCAGTTCTTC	CAWSPQAVSGAYNEQFF
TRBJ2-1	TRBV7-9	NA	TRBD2	TGTGCCAGCAGCTTAGGCGGGAGCGATTACAATGAGCAGTTCTTC	CASSLGGSDYNEQFF